The 31 T cell receptor beta chains reported below all come from one sample, sequenced in a study of blood T cell repertoires in COVID-19. Measured with immunoSEQ multiplex PCR; TCRdb has only the in-frame clones, and not every one. This repertoire shows tens of thousands of clones, approximately 80% found once; its top ten account for over 25%. Source material: peripheral blood. The receptors here all came from a man in his 70s with acute or convalescent COVID-19.

The V gene is TRBV2, the J gene TRBJ1-1; D is unclear. From germline, CDR1 is SNHLY and CDR2 FYNNEI. The CDR3 contains 16 residues. Trimming shortened V by 7 bases and J by 3 bases, and 21 bases separated the two germline ends. The CDR3 reads CASTIQGRVRDTEAFF. For the CDR3, the DNA is TGTGCCAGCACCATTCAAGGGAGGGTGAGGGACACTGAAGCTTTCTTT.

The chain employs TRBV10-3 and TRBJ2-1, with TRBD2 identical over 9 bases. Germline CDR1 reads ENHRY; CDR2 reads SYGVKD. This CDR3 contains 16 residues. J lost 0 bases, V lost 6 bases, and 6 bases had no gene match. Written as DNA, the CDR3 is TGTGCCATCAGCCCGACTAGCGGAAGCTCCTACAATGAGCAGTTCTTC. Amino acid sequence: CAISPTSGSSYNEQFF.

This clone has only one observation. CDR3 in amino acids: CASSQTGVGGTEAFF. Here the CDR3 DNA reads TGTGCCAGCAGCCAAACAGGGGTAGGGGGCACTGAAGCTTTCTTT. J is TRBJ1-1 and V is TRBV25-1, with TRBD1 identical over 7 bases. V lost 6 bases to trimming and J lost 4 bases; unmatched junction nucleotides: 11. Germline V lookup: CDR1 MGHDK, CDR2 SYGVNS. This CDR3 is 15 amino acids long.

The rearrangement joins TRBV5-1 to TRBJ2-7; D call uncertain. V lost 1 base to trimming and J lost 0 bases, with 14 bases between them. The length of the CDR3 is 16 residues. Germline values: CDR1 SGHRS, CDR2 YFSETQ. The CDR3 DNA sequence: TGCGCCAGCAGCTTGAGCCTCTCGGTAGACTCCTACGAGCAGTACTTC. Translation gives CASSLSLSVDSYEQYF. Full variable domain (missing parts from reference TRBV5-1 and TRBJ2-7): KAGVTQTPRYLIKTRGQQVTLSCSPISGHRSVSWYQQTPGQGLQFLFEYFSETQRNKGNFPGRFSGRQFSNSRSEMNVSTLELGDSALYLCASSLSLSVDSYEQYFGPGTRLTVT.

The chain carries TRBV29-1 and TRBJ1-1; TRBD1 matches at 11 bases. The CDR3 spans 12 residues. Germline-derived CDR1 and CDR2 are SQVTM and ANQGSEA. V trimming: 6 bases; J trimming: 10 bases; junction bases outside the gene matches: 7. Here the CDR3 reads CSVRTGGGRAFF. DNA for the CDR3: TGCAGCGTGAGGACAGGGGGCGGGCGAGCTTTCTTT.

The chain combines TRBV27 with TRBJ2-7; 10 positions match TRBD2. Germline V gene sequence: CDR1 MNHEY, CDR2 SMNVEV (reference sequence). The length of the CDR3 is 16 residues. V was clipped by 5 bases and J by 5 bases; unmatched bases: 12. Here the CDR3 DNA reads TGTGCCAGCAGTGTCGACCCTAGCGGGAGATTCGACGAGCAGTACTTC. This codes for CASSVDPSGRFDEQYF.

The chain uses TRBV24-1 and TRBJ2-2; TRBD2 agrees at 14 bases. Germline loops: CDR1 KGHDR, CDR2 SFDVKD. The CDR3 extends over 20 amino acids. Trimming cost V 4 bases and J 3 bases; bases outside gene matches: 12. The CDR3: CATSEPGTSGRGGDTGELFF. The CDR3 region has the DNA TGTGCCACCAGTGAGCCCGGGACTAGCGGGAGAGGTGGGGACACCGGGGAGCTGTTTTTT.

The rearrangement links TRBV9 to TRBJ1-4; no clear D gene. CDR3 length: 14 amino acids. The germline V and J ends were trimmed by 2 bases and 5 bases, with 10 bases remaining between them. Germline loops: CDR1 SGDLS, CDR2 YYNGEE. CDR3 nucleotide sequence: TGTGCCAGCAGCGTCGACGGGAACAATGAAAAACTGTTTTTT. Its protein is CASSVDGNNEKLFF.

The chain has TRBV27 and TRBJ1-1; 11 nucleotides line up with TRBD1. With V trimmed by 5 bases and J by 5 bases, 4 bases remained unmatched. This CDR3 has 14 residues. Germline CDR1 is MNHEY and CDR2 is SMNVEV (reference sequence). CDR3 DNA sequence: TGTGCCAGCAGTGGACAGGGGGCGAGAACTGAAGCTTTCTTT. Translated: CASSGQGARTEAFF.

V is TRBV27 and J is TRBJ1-1, with TRBD1 matching 10 bases. Per germline, CDR1 MNHEY and CDR2 SMNVEV (reference sequence). This CDR3 has 17 residues. V lost 5 bases, J lost 3 bases, and 12 bases stayed unmatched. The CDR3 protein is CASSRDPEDRGYTEAFF. In nucleotides, the CDR3 is TGTGCCAGCAGTCGAGACCCCGAGGACAGGGGGTACACTGAAGCTTTCTTT.

The genes are TRBV7-2 and TRBJ1-2, with 8 positions matching TRBD1. The V segment lost 1 base and the J segment 7 bases; nucleotides outside the gene matches: 8. Looked up from germline, CDR1 is SGHTA and CDR2 is FQGNSA. This CDR3 contains 15 residues. The CDR3 spells CASSLDQDRDRGYTF. As DNA, the CDR3 is TGTGCCAGCAGCTTAGATCAGGACAGGGATCGTGGCTACACCTTC.

This chain joins TRBV11-2 and TRBJ1-1; no clear D gene. This CDR3 spans 13 amino acids. Germline V gene lookup returns CDR1 SGHAT and CDR2 FQNNGV. V was cut by 3 bases and J by 2 bases, with 7 bases left in between. CDR3: CASSLTGNTEAFF. The DNA of the CDR3 is TGTGCCAGCAGCTTGACGGGAAACACTGAAGCTTTCTTT.

V is TRBV9 and J is TRBJ2-3; 8 nucleotides line up with TRBD2. Germline CDR1 is SGDLS and CDR2 is YYNGEE. The CDR3 is made up of 16 amino acids. The trim removed 4 bases at V and 7 bases at J, leaving 14 bases unmatched. The CDR3 loop reads CASSPGWSGSINTQYF. Here the CDR3 DNA reads TGTGCCAGCAGCCCCGGTTGGAGCGGGAGCATAAATACGCAGTATTTT.

The rearrangement uses TRBV5-5 and TRBJ1-4; no firm D call. The V gene lost 4 bases and the J gene lost 2 bases, with 15 bases spanning the gap. This CDR3 contains 16 residues. Per the germline V gene, CDR1 is SGHKS and CDR2 is YYEKEE (reference sequence). CDR3: CASSLIVSRTNEKLFF. The CDR3 region has the DNA TGTGCCAGCAGCCTCATAGTATCTCGGACTAATGAAAAACTGTTTTTT.

This sequence joins TRBV3-1 (or the pseudogene TRBV3-2) and TRBJ1-1; D is ambiguous. Trimming stripped 0 bases from V and 4 bases from J, with 18 bases between. CDR3 length: 17 amino acids. The V gene's germline CDR1 is LGHDT and CDR2 YNNKEL (reference sequence). Here the CDR3 DNA reads TGTGCCAGCAGCCAAGATCGCGAGGCCCGTCGATTCACTGAAGCTTTCTTT. It is translated as CASSQDREARRFTEAFF.

This clone has only a few counts. The chain has TRBV28 and TRBJ1-2; weak D call: TRBD1 (5 bases). The germline CDR1 and CDR2 sequences are MDHEN and SYDVKM. This CDR3 comprises 12 residues. Trimming shortened V by 3 bases and J by 8 bases, and 10 bases separated the two germline ends. This chain's CDR3 is CASSFPGGGYTF. CDR3 bases: TGTGCCAGCAGTTTCCCCGGGGGGGGCTACACCTTC.

V and J are TRBV9 and TRBJ1-3, with D perhaps TRBD1 (5 bases). The germline gives CDR1 SGDLS, CDR2 YYNGEE. Trimming took 3 bases from V and 2 from J, leaving 18 bases between them. The CDR3 has 17 residues. CDR3: CASSDAPRGGPGNTIYF. The CDR3 coding sequence is TGTGCCAGCAGCGACGCACCGAGGGGAGGCCCTGGAAACACCATATATTTT.

The V and J genes are TRBV27 and TRBJ2-3; 11 nucleotides align to TRBD2. CDR3 length: 13 amino acids. In germline, CDR1 is MNHEY, CDR2 SMNVEV (reference sequence). J was trimmed by 14 bases and V by 6 bases; bases with no gene match: 10. The CDR3 nucleotides read TGTGCCAGCAGCCCTATAGCGGGAGGGCTTTGGTATTTT. It codes for CASSPIAGGLWYF.

The V call is TRBV6-5, the J call TRBJ2-2, with D maybe TRBD1 (5 bases). Trimming took off 6 bases at V and 0 bases at J, with 11 bases between the two ends. Germline V CDR1 and CDR2: MNHEY, SVGAGI. The CDR3 is 15 residues long. DNA for the CDR3: TGTGCCAGCAGAAAACAGGCTTCGAACACCGGGGAGCTGTTTTTT. Its protein product is CASRKQASNTGELFF.

This chain joins TRBV6-5 and TRBJ2-7; TRBD1 is a possible D gene (5 bases). CDR1 MNHEY and CDR2 SVGAGI come from the germline V gene. This CDR3 is 13 amino acids long. V was trimmed by 6 bases and J by 3 bases, leaving 12 bases between them. The CDR3 is CASSLQGYYEQYF. In DNA, the CDR3 is TGTGCCAGCAGCCTTCAGGGTTACTACGAGCAGTACTTC.

The chain uses TRBV6-5 and TRBJ2-1; TRBD1 matches 9 bases. After removal of 4 bases from V and 8 bases from J, the junction contained 9 bases not matched to a gene. The CDR3 spans 15 residues. Germline V gene lookup returns CDR1 MNHEY and CDR2 SVGAGI. Here the CDR3 DNA reads TGTGCCAGCAGTTCCGGGACAGGGAGGGGGGATGAGCAGTTCTTC. Protein sequence: CASSSGTGRGDEQFF.

The gene calls are TRBV4-1 and TRBJ2-3; 10 bases are a match to TRBD2. CDR1 is MGHRA and CDR2 is YSYEKL in the germline V gene. After removal of 0 bases from V and 6 bases from J, the junction contained 9 bases not matched to a gene. The CDR3 is made up of 17 amino acids. The CDR3 nucleotides read TGCGCCAGCAGCCAAGAAGGTTCGCTAGCGGGAGAGGATACGCAGTATTTT. Amino acid sequence: CASSQEGSLAGEDTQYF.

This clone was picked up many times. V gene TRBV18 combines with J gene TRBJ2-3, with a possible D match to TRBD2 (5 bases). The CDR3 length is 13 residues. V was shortened by 9 bases and J by 4 bases, with 14 bases between the two germline ends. The germline V gene encodes CDR1 KGHSH and CDR2 LQKENI. This chain's CDR3 is CASKPEVPDTQYF. CDR3 in DNA: TGTGCCAGTAAACCGGAGGTCCCAGATACGCAGTATTTT.

This rearrangement joins TRBV19 to TRBJ2-5; TRBD2 aligns across 12 bases. Germline CDR1 is LNHDA and CDR2 is SQIVND (reference sequence). V trimming: 6 bases; J trimming: 2 bases; junction bases outside the gene matches: 13. This CDR3 spans 18 amino acids. The CDR3 nucleotides are TGTGCCAGTAGAACTACGGGACTAGCGGGCCGGACTCAAGAGACCCAGTACTTC. Translated, it gives CASRTTGLAGRTQETQYF.

Here the CDR3 DNA reads TGTGCCAGCTCCTACAGGGGGGCTGAAGCTTTCTTT. This codes for CASSYRGAEAFF. The chain combines TRBV18 with TRBJ1-1; TRBD1 agrees at 8 bases. The ends lost 6 bases at V and 6 bases at J; junction bases unmatched: 3. Germline V gives CDR1 KGHSH, CDR2 LQKENI. CDR3 length: 12 amino acids.

This chain connects TRBV5-4 to TRBJ1-6, with 8 bases aligning to TRBD1. After removal of 4 bases from V and 3 bases from J, the junction contained 3 bases not matched to a gene. Germline lookup yields CDR1 SGHNT and CDR2 YYREEE (reference sequence). CDR3 length: 15 residues. CDR3 protein: CASSDDRGYNSPLHF. CDR3 DNA: TGTGCCAGCAGCGATGACAGGGGCTATAATTCACCCCTCCACTTT.

The chain couples TRBV19 to TRBJ2-1; TRBD2 matches at 14 bases. The CDR3 has 17 amino acids. Germline V CDR1 and CDR2: LNHDA, SQIVND (reference sequence). Trimming took 1 base from V and 5 from J; bases not matched to a gene: 4. The CDR3 DNA reads as TGTGCCAGTAGTATAGCCCGACTAGCGGGAGGGAACAATGAGCAGTTCTTC. Its protein product is CASSIARLAGGNNEQFF.

This clone showed up just once. The V gene is TRBV30, the J gene TRBJ2-2; D is unresolved. There are 14 residues in the CDR3. Germline CDR1 and CDR2: GTSNPN and SVGIG (reference sequence). The V end lost 4 bases, the J end lost 1 base, and 10 bases lay between the germline ends. The CDR3 DNA is TGTGCCTGGATACAGTTGAAGAACACCGGGGAGCTGTTTTTT. Amino acid sequence: CAWIQLKNTGELFF.

The sample holds one count of this clone. Here the CDR3 reads CASSLGGTAFF. In DNA form, the CDR3 reads TGTGCCAGCAGCCTAGGGGGCACGGCTTTCTTT. The rearrangement links TRBV5-6 to TRBJ1-1, with TRBD1 matching 7 bases. Germline V lookup: CDR1 SGHDT, CDR2 YYEEEE. The CDR3 has 11 amino acids. After removal of 4 bases from V and 11 bases from J, the junction contained 5 bases not matched to a gene.

The chain uses TRBV16 and TRBJ1-2; D is perhaps TRBD1 (5 bases). The germline CDR1 and CDR2 sequences are KGHSY and FQNENV. Deletions cut 3 bases from V and 4 bases from J, with 12 bases between. The CDR3 is made up of 14 amino acids. The DNA for the CDR3 is TGTGCCAGCAGCCACACGGACGGGGGCTATGGCTACACCTTC. Translation gives CASSHTDGGYGYTF.

The gene calls are TRBV15 and TRBJ1-1; 12 nucleotides align to TRBD1. CDR1 and CDR2 (germline): LNHNV, YYDKDF (reference sequence). The CDR3 runs 17 residues. V trimming: 0 bases; J trimming: 5 bases; junction bases outside the gene matches: 7. DNA of the CDR3: TGTGCCACCAGCAGAGAGGGGACAGGGGGCAAGAGGACTGAAGCTTTCTTT. Encoded protein: CATSREGTGGKRTEAFF.